This is a list of T cell receptor beta chains from one sample in a study of CD8 T cells in ankylosing spondylitis. One entry per CDR3 protein, called by TCRdb with MiXCR from the 5' RACE reads. The data contain approximately 500,000 distinct CDR3 sequences, more than 9.5% of them singletons. The sample comprised blood, either unsorted or a sorted T cell fraction (not recorded which). The receptors here all came from a male donor with ankylosing spondylitis. CDR3s include the opening cysteine and the closing phenylalanine or tryptophan. The D gene is left open where the match is weak. The size of a clone is reported for some rows only, either as once, few or many, or as a class for expanded clones.

v_gene	abundance	j_gene	d_gene	CDR3nt	CDR3aa
TRBV5-6	few	TRBJ1-1	.	TGTGCCAGCGGCTTGAACACTGAAGCTTTCTTT	CASGLNTEAFF
TRBV5-1	.	TRBJ2-7	TRBD2	TGCGCCAGCAGCTCCTCTAGCGGATCCTACGAGCAGTACTTC	CASSSSSGSYEQYF
TRBV12-5	.	TRBJ1-1	.	TGTGCTAGTGGTTTGGGTCCCGACAAGTCACAGAGGGACACTGAAGCTTTCTTT	CASGLGPDKSQRDTEAFF
TRBV7-7	few	TRBJ2-1	.	TGTGCCAGCAGCCCCCTGACCTACAATGAGCAGTTCTTC	CASSPLTYNEQFF
TRBV20-1	few	TRBJ1-1	.	TGCAGTGCTTGGGGACTCAACACTGAAGCTTTCTTT	CSAWGLNTEAFF
TRBV7-8	many	TRBJ2-4	.	TGTGCCAGCAGCTTAAGGGGAGGCTTAGCCAAAAACATTCAGTACTTC	CASSLRGGLAKNIQYF
TRBV27	.	TRBJ2-1	.	TGTGCCAGCAGCCAGGGGAGGGGCGGGAACTTATACAATGAGCAGTTCTTC	CASSQGRGGNLYNEQFF
TRBV20-1	.	TRBJ2-5	TRBD2	TGCAGTGCTCCGAGACCGGGACTAGCGGGATCGTCCGAGACCCAGTACTTC	CSAPRPGLAGSSETQYF
TRBV19	few	TRBJ2-2	TRBD2	TGTGCCACGGGACTAGCGGGAGAGGTCGGGGAGCTGTTTTTT	CATGLAGEVGELFF
TRBV19	.	TRBJ2-3	TRBD2	TGTGCCAGTAGTGTTAGCGGGACGGCAGATACGCAGTATTTT	CASSVSGTADTQYF
TRBV20-1	few	TRBJ2-3	.	TGCAGTGCCACCAGGGACGGACTCATGGATACGCAGTATTTT	CSATRDGLMDTQYF
TRBV5-1	few	TRBJ2-7	.	TGCGCCAGCAGCCCGAGGGCAGGGGCAGCCTACGAGCAGTACTTC	CASSPRAGAAYEQYF
TRBV5-6	many	TRBJ2-1	TRBD2	TGTGCCAGCAGCGACACTAGCGGGACACCCACTGAGCAGTTCTTC	CASSDTSGTPTEQFF
TRBV28	many	TRBJ1-2	.	TGTGCCAGCAGTTACCGAAGGGACCGTGGCTACACCTTC	CASSYRRDRGYTF
TRBV10-3	.	TRBJ2-1	TRBD1	TGTGCCATCAGTGCCCGGGACAGGGCCTACAATGAGCAGTTCTTC	CAISARDRAYNEQFF
TRBV12-3/TRBV12-4	.	TRBJ1-2	.	TGTGCCAGCAGTTTCCCCGCAACCGGGGAGGTTGGCTACACCTTC	CASSFPATGEVGYTF
TRBV24-1	many	TRBJ1-5	TRBD1	TGTGCCACCGAAGGGACAGCCGGAAGCAATCAGCCCCAGCATTTT	CATEGTAGSNQPQHF
TRBV12-3/TRBV12-4	.	TRBJ2-3	.	TGTGCCAGCAGTTTACCTGGGTTGGATACGCAGTATTTT	CASSLPGLDTQYF
TRBV11-2	few	TRBJ2-3	TRBD2	TGTGCCAGCAGGGTCACTAGCGGGAGGGGAAGGTGGGCAGATACGCAGTATTTT	CASRVTSGRGRWADTQYF
TRBV12-5	.	TRBJ2-5	.	TGTAACAGAGAAAGACAAGAGACCCAGTACTTC	CNRERQETQYF
TRBV11-2	.	TRBJ1-2	.	TGTGCCAGCAGCTCTGACCAGAGGTATGGCTACACCTTC	CASSSDQRYGYTF
TRBV7-9	.	TRBJ2-3	TRBD1	TGTGCCAGCAGCCTGGACAGGGTCGTACGCACAGATACGCAGTATTTT	CASSLDRVVRTDTQYF
TRBV15	few	TRBJ2-2	.	TGTGCCACCAGCAGAGATCATACATCGAACACCGGGGAGCTGTTTTTT	CATSRDHTSNTGELFF
TRBV3-1	.	TRBJ1-6	.	TGTGCCAGCAGCCACGCCGGGGGTAGGGGTTCACCCCTCCACTTT	CASSHAGGRGSPLHF
TRBV5-1	.	TRBJ2-1	.	TGCGCCAGCAGCTTGGCTAGCCTATTATACAATGAGCAGTTCTTC	CASSLASLLYNEQFF
TRBV20-1	many	TRBJ2-3	.	TGCAGTGCTCACGATCCGGGACAAATCACAGATACGCAGTATTTT	CSAHDPGQITDTQYF
TRBV5-6	.	TRBJ1-2	.	TGTGCCAGCAGCCAGAGTGGCTATGGCTACACCTTC	CASSQSGYGYTF
TRBV5-1	few	TRBJ1-3	.	TGCGCCAGCAGCTTGGAACAGGGAAACTCTGGAAACACCATATATTTT	CASSLEQGNSGNTIYF
TRBV11-2	.	TRBJ2-7	TRBD1	TGTGCCAGCAGCTTGCAGACAGGGGCATACGAGCAGTACTTC	CASSLQTGAYEQYF
TRBV4-2	.	TRBJ1-1	.	TGTGCCAGCAGCCAAGAATCGCCCGGGGCAGGTCGAAGGGAGGACACTGAAGCTTTCTTT	CASSQESPGAGRREDTEAFF
TRBV12-3/TRBV12-4	many	TRBJ2-1	TRBD2	TGTGCCAGCAGGGGTAGCGGGAGGATGAATGAGCAGTTCTTC	CASRGSGRMNEQFF
TRBV20-1	.	TRBJ2-7	TRBD1	TGCAGTGCTAGTTCGATGGCCCGAAGGAGTGGACAGGGAGTCGTCGAGCAGTACTTC	CSASSMARRSGQGVVEQYF
TRBV5-1	many	TRBJ2-3	.	TGCGCCAGCCACGAAGGGCCGCGCACAGATACGCAGTATTTT	CASHEGPRTDTQYF
TRBV29-1	few	TRBJ2-7	.	TGCAGCGTTGAAGTAAGCGAGTCCTACGAGCAGTACTTC	CSVEVSESYEQYF
TRBV27	few	TRBJ2-1	TRBD2	TGTGCCAGCAGTACTCTTGGCGGGAGGGCAAGGAATGAGCAGTTCTTC	CASSTLGGRARNEQFF
TRBV25-1	many	TRBJ2-2	.	TGTGCCAGCAGTGATCGACAGACGTTAGCCACCGGGGAGCTGTTTTTT	CASSDRQTLATGELFF
TRBV7-8	.	TRBJ2-1	.	TGTGCCAGCAGCCCCTTGACGGACCGGCTGAATGAGCAGTTCTTC	CASSPLTDRLNEQFF
TRBV5-5	.	TRBJ2-1	.	TGTGCCAGCAGCTTCAACCTAGGGGGGGGTGAGCAGTTCTTC	CASSFNLGGGEQFF
TRBV3-1	.	TRBJ1-1	.	TGTGCCAGCAGCCTAGGGGGGGCGGTTTCGTTT	CASSLGGAVSF
TRBV25-1	.	TRBJ2-1	.	TGTGCCAGCACCTACGGATCAAGCTCCTACAATGAGCAGTTCTTC	CASTYGSSSYNEQFF
TRBV3-1	few	TRBJ1-4	TRBD1	TGTGCCAGCAGCCGCCGGGACAGGGCCCATGAAAAACTGTTTTTT	CASSRRDRAHEKLFF
TRBV20-1	few	TRBJ2-1	TRBD2	TGCAGTGCCCCCCGGGGGGGAGAGATCCGGTACAATGAGCAGTTCTTC	CSAPRGGEIRYNEQFF
TRBV7-8	.	TRBJ1-1	.	TGTGCCAGCAGCTTAGGGGGGGTGGTGAACACTGAAGCTTTCTTT	CASSLGGVVNTEAFF
TRBV5-6	.	TRBJ2-1	TRBD2	TGTGCCAGCAGCCCAGCGGGAGGATTTAACAATGAGCAGTTCTTC	CASSPAGGFNNEQFF
TRBV9	many	TRBJ1-6	.	TGTGCCAGCAGCCCCGACGGGTCAGGGTCACCCCTCCACTTT	CASSPDGSGSPLHF
TRBV20-1	few	TRBJ2-2	.	TGCAGTGCTAGAGATGTCAGATACACCGGGGAGCTGTTTTTT	CSARDVRYTGELFF